This TCR beta chain comes out of a study of cytomegalovirus exposure and HLA in healthy donors. This PCR relied on a set of 60 Vbeta primers and 13 Jbeta primers. TCRdb's table, derived via immunoSEQ multiplex PCR, lists solely in-frame clones and lacks some. This repertoire shows under 200,000 clones, around three quarters found once; its top ten account for around 3.3%. Study findings and constraints: Analyses of presence/absence relied on an assumption of roughly uniform sequencing depth across donors.

In germline, CDR1 is SNHLY, CDR2 FYNNEI. V lost 4 bases and J lost 0, with 7 bases in between. The CDR3 covers 15 residues. To note about this clone: Its cognate antigen is unknown.

The sequenced material came from PBMCs. The genes are TRBV2 and TRBJ1-6, with D unclear. This receptor was identified in a woman aged 40-49 years in good health and CMV-seronegative. As DNA, the CDR3 is TGTGCCAGCAGTGCGGGGAGCTCCTATAATTCACCCCTCCACTTT. Protein: CASSAGSSYNSPLHF. Full variable domain (rest looked up from reference TRBV2 and TRBJ1-6): EPEVTQTPSHQVTQMGQEVILRCVPISNHLYFYWYRQILGQKVEFLVSFYNNEISEKSEIFDDQFSVERPDGSNFTLKIRSTKLEDSAMYFCASSAGSSYNSPLHFGNGTRLTVT.